This TCR beta chain was found in a study of T-cell reconstitution after alpha-beta-depleted transplantation in children. This clonotype was seen repeatedly, ten times or more. Its antigen is undetermined. The TCRbeta library was prepared with unique molecular identifiers. A single record per CDR3 protein comes from TCRdb applying MiXCR to the PCR reads. The table lists over 150,000 distinct CDR3 sequences, about 6% of them singletons. Study-wide points: There were some patients whose high TCRbeta diversity at day 60 came from surviving recipient T cells and thymic progenitors. As was reported, about two months after transplant, alpha-beta T cells came from several hundred expanded graft clones. Once a year had passed after transplant, T-cell counts and diversity came mostly from newly produced T cells.

The CDR3 spans 12 residues. V was shortened by 6 bases and J by 7 bases, with 15 bases between the two germline ends. Germline V gives CDR1 DFQATT, CDR2 SNEGSKA (reference sequence). Sequences were derived from PBMCs, sampled before TCRalphabeta/CD19-depleted stem cell transplant. This receptor was taken from a girl under two years old with combined immunodeficiency, due to receive a stem cell transplant. The V and J genes are TRBV20-1 and TRBJ1-1, with D hard to call. The CDR3 DNA reads TGCAGTGCGCCCGGGAGACGAGGTGAAGCTTTCTTT. It translates to CSAPGRRGEAFF.